The following is a TCR beta chain sequence with its context. Clones were sequenced by immunoSEQ multiplex PCR, and TCRdb holds only the in-frame ones, with some missing. The sample has roughly 200,000 clones, roughly four fifths seen once. These data belong to a study of blood T cell repertoires in COVID-19. The origin of this receptor is a man between 35 and 55 years old who had recovered from COVID-19. Source material: PBMCs or T cells enriched from blood (not recorded which).

CDR3 sequence reads: CASSYRVRDGGTEAFF. Written as DNA, the CDR3 is TGTGCCAGCAGTTACCGGGTAAGGGATGGAGGCACTGAAGCTTTCTTT. The V gene is TRBV27, the J gene TRBJ1-1; D remains unclear. Trimming left V 4 bases short and J 4 bases short, with 19 bases between. The CDR3 has 16 amino acids. Germline assignment: CDR1 MNHEY and CDR2 SMNVEV (reference sequence).